This is a list of T cell receptor beta chains from one sample in a study of OX40 agonist ivuxolimab in advanced cancers. Produced via immunoSEQ multiplex PCR; TCRdb's table is partial and in-frame only. The table includes over 10,000 clones, 87% detected once. Sequencing used CD4+ or CD8+ T cells sorted from blood, obtained in a trial of the OX40 agonist ivuxolimab. The receptors shown here come from an adult with an advanced solid tumor such as melanoma, head and neck, liver or kidney cancer. CDR3s include the opening cysteine and the closing phenylalanine or tryptophan. The D gene is left open where the match is weak. The listing skips clone size in some rows; elsewhere it reads once, few, many or a size class.

J gene: TRBJ2-1; V gene: TRBV2; clone size: .; D gene: TRBD2; CDR3 DNA: TGTGCCAGCAGTCAGACTAGCGGGAGCAATGAGCAGTTCTTC; CDR3 protein: CASSQTSGSNEQFF
J gene: TRBJ2-2; V gene: TRBV12-1; clone size: few; D gene: .; CDR3 DNA: TGTGCCAGCAGCTTAGCTGGGGACTCCTACACCGGGGAGCTGTTTTTT; CDR3 protein: CASSLAGDSYTGELFF
J gene: TRBJ2-2; V gene: TRBV28; clone size: .; D gene: TRBD1; CDR3 DNA: TGTGCCAGCAGTTTAAGTGGACAGGGGGCCGGGGAGCTGTTTTTT; CDR3 protein: CASSLSGQGAGELFF
J gene: TRBJ2-2; V gene: TRBV7-9; clone size: once; D gene: .; CDR3 DNA: TGTGCCAGCACCCTGGTCGGGGAGCTGTTTTTT; CDR3 protein: CASTLVGELFF
J gene: TRBJ2-1; V gene: TRBV7-9; clone size: .; D gene: TRBD2; CDR3 DNA: TGTGCCAGCAGTGAGCTAGCGGGAGGCCCAGGTAATGAGCAGTTCTTC; CDR3 protein: CASSELAGGPGNEQFF
J gene: TRBJ2-3; V gene: TRBV2; clone size: once; D gene: .; CDR3 DNA: TGTGCCAGCAAGGGTAGCGCCGCAGATACGCAGTATTTT; CDR3 protein: CASKGSAADTQYF
J gene: TRBJ2-7; V gene: TRBV5-1; clone size: .; D gene: TRBD2; CDR3 DNA: TGCGCCAGCCGGAGACTAGCGGGAGAGCACGAGCAGTACTTC; CDR3 protein: CASRRLAGEHEQYF
J gene: TRBJ1-5; V gene: TRBV6-1; clone size: .; D gene: TRBD1; CDR3 DNA: TGTGCCAGCAGTGAACGCCGGACAGGGTATCAGCCCCAGCATTTT; CDR3 protein: CASSERRTGYQPQHF
J gene: TRBJ2-2; V gene: TRBV9; clone size: .; D gene: TRBD2; CDR3 DNA: TGTGCCAGCAGCGGAACCAGCGGGGTTAACACCGGGGAGCTGTTTTTT; CDR3 protein: CASSGTSGVNTGELFF
J gene: TRBJ1-5; V gene: TRBV7-9; clone size: .; D gene: TRBD1; CDR3 DNA: TGTGCCAGCAGCCAGGGACAGGGTGGTGTTAGCAATCAGCCCCAGCATTTT; CDR3 protein: CASSQGQGGVSNQPQHF
J gene: TRBJ1-5; V gene: TRBV15; clone size: .; D gene: TRBD1; CDR3 DNA: TGTGCCACCAGCAGGTTCCGACAGGGTAATCAGCCCCAGCATTTT; CDR3 protein: CATSRFRQGNQPQHF
J gene: TRBJ2-3; V gene: TRBV27; clone size: .; D gene: TRBD1; CDR3 DNA: TGTGCCAGCAGCTGGACAGGGGGGGATACGCAGTATTTT; CDR3 protein: CASSWTGGDTQYF
J gene: TRBJ2-7; V gene: TRBV5-1; clone size: .; D gene: .; CDR3 DNA: TGCGCCAGCAGCAACTCCTTAACAGGGAGGCCCTACGAGCAGTACTTC; CDR3 protein: CASSNSLTGRPYEQYF
J gene: TRBJ1-2; V gene: TRBV11-1; clone size: .; D gene: TRBD1; CDR3 DNA: TGTGCCAGCAGCCAAGCCGGGACAGGGGGTTTCGATGGCTACACCTTC; CDR3 protein: CASSQAGTGGFDGYTF
J gene: TRBJ2-2; V gene: TRBV11-3; clone size: few; D gene: .; CDR3 DNA: TGTGCCAGCGCGGGTGCGGACCCGAACACCGGGGAGCTGTTTTTT; CDR3 protein: CASAGADPNTGELFF
J gene: TRBJ2-7; V gene: TRBV27; clone size: once; D gene: .; CDR3 DNA: TGTGCCAGCAGTCCTTCTTTTGGGGCCTACGAGCAGTACTTC; CDR3 protein: CASSPSFGAYEQYF
J gene: TRBJ1-1; V gene: TRBV5-4; clone size: few; D gene: .; CDR3 DNA: TGTGCCAGCAGCATCGCCAGGGGAGAAGACACTGAAGCTTTCTTT; CDR3 protein: CASSIARGEDTEAFF
J gene: TRBJ1-5; V gene: TRBV28; clone size: .; D gene: TRBD1; CDR3 DNA: TGTGCCACTGGGGACAGGGAGATGAACAATCAGCCCCAGCATTTT; CDR3 protein: CATGDREMNNQPQHF
J gene: TRBJ2-7; V gene: TRBV11-2; clone size: .; D gene: .; CDR3 DNA: TGTGCCAGCAGCTTACTTACACTTACCGGGTACGAGCAGTACTTC; CDR3 protein: CASSLLTLTGYEQYF
J gene: TRBJ2-1; V gene: TRBV18; clone size: .; D gene: .; CDR3 DNA: TGTGCCAGCTCACCGACAGCCAATGAGCAGTTCTTC; CDR3 protein: CASSPTANEQFF
J gene: TRBJ2-1; V gene: TRBV20-1; clone size: .; D gene: .; CDR3 DNA: TGCAGTGCTAGGAGGGATGAGCAGTTCTTC; CDR3 protein: CSARRDEQFF
J gene: TRBJ1-5; V gene: TRBV27; clone size: .; D gene: .; CDR3 DNA: TGTGCCAGCGGACTCTGGGGACAAAATCAGCCCCAGCATTTT; CDR3 protein: CASGLWGQNQPQHF
J gene: TRBJ1-2; V gene: TRBV2; clone size: .; D gene: .; CDR3 DNA: TGTGCCGGAAAGGCTGGCTACACCTTC; CDR3 protein: CAGKAGYTF
J gene: TRBJ2-1; V gene: TRBV7-3; clone size: .; D gene: TRBD2; CDR3 DNA: TGTGCCAGCAGCTTCGGGACTAGCGGGAGAAATGAGCAGTTCTTC; CDR3 protein: CASSFGTSGRNEQFF
J gene: TRBJ1-2; V gene: TRBV9; clone size: .; D gene: .; CDR3 DNA: TGTGCCAGCAGCCCGCCGCGGGGGGACCCCTCTTATGGCTACACCTTC; CDR3 protein: CASSPPRGDPSYGYTF
J gene: TRBJ2-3; V gene: TRBV7-9; clone size: .; D gene: .; CDR3 DNA: TGTGCCAGCAGCTTCGACAGTTATACGCAGTATTTT; CDR3 protein: CASSFDSYTQYF
J gene: TRBJ2-7; V gene: TRBV6-1; clone size: .; D gene: TRBD2; CDR3 DNA: TGTGCCAGCAGTGTTAGCGGGGAAGTCTACGAGCAGTACTTC; CDR3 protein: CASSVSGEVYEQYF
J gene: TRBJ1-5; V gene: TRBV4-3; clone size: .; D gene: .; CDR3 DNA: TGCGCCAGCAGCCCAGACAGGTCGGGACAGCCCCAGCATTTT; CDR3 protein: CASSPDRSGQPQHF
J gene: TRBJ2-5; V gene: TRBV6-1; clone size: .; D gene: .; CDR3 DNA: TGTGCCAGCAGTGACCCCTGGGGGAGCCAAGAGACCCAGTACTTC; CDR3 protein: CASSDPWGSQETQYF